This is a list of T cell receptor beta chains from one sample in a study of blood T cell repertoires in COVID-19. TCRdb's copy holds only in-frame clones and misses some; the assay was immunoSEQ multiplex PCR. In the table there are more than 200,000 clones, 75% to 90% of which are singletons. The sequenced material came from PBMCs or T cells enriched from blood (not recorded which). The receptors shown here come from a woman in her 30s who had recovered from COVID-19. CDR3s include the opening cysteine and the closing phenylalanine or tryptophan. Fields, in order: J gene, D gene, clone size, V gene, CDR3 DNA, CDR3 protein. A D gene is named only where the DNA matches it firmly. Size is stated for part of the rows, as once, few or many counts, or as a class when the clone is expanded.

j_call: TRBJ2-1
d_call: NA
clone_size: NA
v_call: TRBV7-7
cdr3_nt: TGTGCTAGCAGCTTGATTGGAGTCCCCTACAATGAGCAGTTCTTC
cdr3_aa: CASSLIGVPYNEQFF

j_call: TRBJ1-5
d_call: TRBD1
clone_size: NA
v_call: TRBV9
cdr3_nt: TGTGCCAGCAGCGTAGGGACAGGGGATAGCAATCAGCCCCAGCATTTT
cdr3_aa: CASSVGTGDSNQPQHF

j_call: TRBJ2-1
d_call: NA
clone_size: NA
v_call: TRBV6-5
cdr3_nt: TGTGCCAGCAGTTACAGGTTGGGGGAGGTGTATGAGCAGTTCTTC
cdr3_aa: CASSYRLGEVYEQFF

j_call: TRBJ1-4
d_call: NA
clone_size: NA
v_call: TRBV28
cdr3_nt: TGTGCCAGCAGCCCGACGGACACAGAAACTAATGAAAAACTGTTTTTT
cdr3_aa: CASSPTDTETNEKLFF

j_call: TRBJ1-2
d_call: NA
clone_size: NA
v_call: TRBV2
cdr3_nt: TGTGCCAGCAGTGAATTAAGGGGGAGCTACTATGGCTACACCTTC
cdr3_aa: CASSELRGSYYGYTF

j_call: TRBJ1-2
d_call: TRBD1
clone_size: NA
v_call: TRBV28
cdr3_nt: TGTGCCAGCAGTTTCCACGGGACAGGGAGGGCAAACTATGGCTACACCTTC
cdr3_aa: CASSFHGTGRANYGYTF

j_call: TRBJ2-7
d_call: NA
clone_size: NA
v_call: TRBV24-1
cdr3_nt: TGTGCCACCAGTGCCAACAGTCCCTACGAGCAGTACTTC
cdr3_aa: CATSANSPYEQYF

j_call: TRBJ1-4
d_call: NA
clone_size: NA
v_call: TRBV18
cdr3_nt: TGTGCCAGCTCACCAAGTCTAGCTAATGAAAAACTGTTTTTT
cdr3_aa: CASSPSLANEKLFF

j_call: TRBJ1-3
d_call: TRBD1
clone_size: NA
v_call: TRBV19
cdr3_nt: TGTGCCAGTAGGGGGACAGCGCAAGCTGGAAACACCATATATTTT
cdr3_aa: CASRGTAQAGNTIYF

j_call: TRBJ1-5
d_call: TRBD1
clone_size: NA
v_call: TRBV5-6
cdr3_nt: TGTGCCAGCAGCCCCGGGACAGGGGACAATCAGCCCCAGCATTTT
cdr3_aa: CASSPGTGDNQPQHF

j_call: TRBJ2-5
d_call: TRBD1
clone_size: NA
v_call: TRBV5-1
cdr3_nt: TGCGCCAGCAGCTTGTCGAGGGGGCTTGGGGAGACCCAGTACTTC
cdr3_aa: CASSLSRGLGETQYF

j_call: TRBJ1-3
d_call: NA
clone_size: NA
v_call: TRBV6-5
cdr3_nt: TGTGCCAGCAGGGGTCAGGGTTTTGCTGGAAACACCATATATTTT
cdr3_aa: CASRGQGFAGNTIYF

j_call: TRBJ1-6
d_call: NA
clone_size: NA
v_call: TRBV9
cdr3_nt: TGTGCCAGCAGCGCCCGTCGGGTCGCTAATTCACCCCTCCACTTT
cdr3_aa: CASSARRVANSPLHF

j_call: TRBJ2-1
d_call: TRBD2
clone_size: NA
v_call: TRBV28
cdr3_nt: TGTGCCAGCAGCCACACGTGGGGGGGCAATGAGCAGTTCTTC
cdr3_aa: CASSHTWGGNEQFF

j_call: TRBJ2-7
d_call: TRBD2
clone_size: NA
v_call: TRBV20-1
cdr3_nt: TGCAGTGCTCCGACTAGCTTCCAGCAGTACTTC
cdr3_aa: CSAPTSFQQYF

j_call: TRBJ1-5
d_call: NA
clone_size: NA
v_call: TRBV6-1
cdr3_nt: TGTGCCAGCAGTGAAAATGGGGGGGGTAGCAATCAGCCCCAGCATTTT
cdr3_aa: CASSENGGGSNQPQHF

j_call: TRBJ2-7
d_call: TRBD2
clone_size: NA
v_call: TRBV12-3/TRBV12-4
cdr3_nt: TGTGCCAGCAGTTTGGCTCAGACTAGCTGGGAGTACTTC
cdr3_aa: CASSLAQTSWEYF

j_call: TRBJ1-3
d_call: NA
clone_size: once
v_call: TRBV7-9
cdr3_nt: TGTGCCAGCAGCTCGCCAACGGTTGACACCATATATTTT
cdr3_aa: CASSSPTVDTIYF

j_call: TRBJ1-3
d_call: TRBD1
clone_size: NA
v_call: TRBV7-9
cdr3_nt: TGTGCCAGCAGCGTGGGACAGGGAGTCTCTGGAAACACCATATATTTT
cdr3_aa: CASSVGQGVSGNTIYF

j_call: TRBJ1-5
d_call: NA
clone_size: once
v_call: TRBV6-5
cdr3_nt: TGTGCCAGCAGTTATGGTTCGGGAGAGAATCAGCCCCAGCATTTT
cdr3_aa: CASSYGSGENQPQHF

j_call: TRBJ1-1
d_call: TRBD1
clone_size: once
v_call: TRBV29-1
cdr3_nt: TGCAGCGTCCAGGGGGCTAGAAGGAACACTGAAGCTTTCTTT
cdr3_aa: CSVQGARRNTEAFF

j_call: TRBJ1-5
d_call: TRBD1
clone_size: NA
v_call: TRBV5-6
cdr3_nt: TGTGCCAGCAGCGCCGGGACAGGGGGCCCTCAGCCCCAGCATTTT
cdr3_aa: CASSAGTGGPQPQHF

j_call: TRBJ1-6
d_call: NA
clone_size: NA
v_call: TRBV9
cdr3_nt: TGTGCCAGCAGCGATACCGGGAACTCCTATAATTCACCCCTCCACTTT
cdr3_aa: CASSDTGNSYNSPLHF

j_call: TRBJ2-7
d_call: TRBD2
clone_size: once
v_call: TRBV5-4
cdr3_nt: TGTGCCAGCAGCCAGGGACTAGCGGGGTCCTACGAGCAGTACTTC
cdr3_aa: CASSQGLAGSYEQYF

j_call: TRBJ1-2
d_call: NA
clone_size: NA
v_call: TRBV7-8
cdr3_nt: TGTGCCAGCAGCAGCACGTATGGCTACACCTTC
cdr3_aa: CASSSTYGYTF

j_call: TRBJ1-6
d_call: NA
clone_size: NA
v_call: TRBV7-2
cdr3_nt: TGTGCCAGCAGCTCTCTGTTCACGCCGAGGGTGGATTCACCCCTCCACTTT
cdr3_aa: CASSSLFTPRVDSPLHF

j_call: TRBJ2-7
d_call: TRBD2
clone_size: NA
v_call: TRBV5-5
cdr3_nt: TGTGCCAGCTCAACAATCCGGACTAGCGGATACGAGCAGTACTTC
cdr3_aa: CASSTIRTSGYEQYF

j_call: TRBJ2-2
d_call: NA
clone_size: NA
v_call: TRBV5-1
cdr3_nt: TGCGCCAGCAGCCCGGGGGTCCTAGCGCTCAACACCGGGGAGCTGTTTTTT
cdr3_aa: CASSPGVLALNTGELFF

j_call: TRBJ1-5
d_call: NA
clone_size: NA
v_call: TRBV3-1/TRBV3-2
cdr3_nt: TGTGCCAGCAGCCGAAGGGGTCAGCCCCAGCATTTT
cdr3_aa: CASSRRGQPQHF

j_call: TRBJ1-1
d_call: TRBD1
clone_size: NA
v_call: TRBV10-3
cdr3_nt: TGTGCCATCAGTGAGGGGACAGTGAACACTGAAGCTTTCTTT
cdr3_aa: CAISEGTVNTEAFF

j_call: TRBJ1-1
d_call: TRBD1
clone_size: NA
v_call: TRBV2
cdr3_nt: TGTGCCAGCAGCAAGGAGGGGGCAGACACTGAAGCTTTCTTT
cdr3_aa: CASSKEGADTEAFF

j_call: TRBJ1-2
d_call: NA
clone_size: few
v_call: TRBV4-3
cdr3_nt: TGCGCCAGCAGCCAAGACAACCGGGGAAGGAGGACGGCTAACTATGGCTACACCTTC
cdr3_aa: CASSQDNRGRRTANYGYTF

j_call: TRBJ2-3
d_call: NA
clone_size: NA
v_call: TRBV5-4
cdr3_nt: TGTGCCAGCAGCTTGGAGGGAGGAGATACGCAGTATTTT
cdr3_aa: CASSLEGGDTQYF

j_call: TRBJ2-7
d_call: NA
clone_size: NA
v_call: TRBV28
cdr3_nt: TGTGCCAGCAGTTTTGGTCCTGCGAACGAGCAGTACTTC
cdr3_aa: CASSFGPANEQYF

j_call: TRBJ2-1
d_call: NA
clone_size: few
v_call: TRBV4-3
cdr3_nt: TGCGCCAGCAGCCTAATCGCCGGGACTCCCTCCTACAATGAGCAGTTCTTC
cdr3_aa: CASSLIAGTPSYNEQFF

j_call: TRBJ2-1
d_call: NA
clone_size: NA
v_call: TRBV27
cdr3_nt: TGTGCCAGCAGGTGGGGGACACCTCACAATGAGCAGTTCTTC
cdr3_aa: CASRWGTPHNEQFF